Each of the 19 T cell receptor beta chains below was sequenced from the same sample in a study of radiation and T cells in renal cell carcinoma. The time point denotes: baseline pretreatment blood. Treatment defined: 15 Gy SBRT to primary tumor, nephrectomy 4 weeks later. The data were produced by immunoSEQ multiplex PCR, yet TCRdb's version contains in-frame clones alone and is incomplete. The sample holds approximately 150,000 clones, about nine tenths seen once. The sample here was blood, taken from a patient whose treatment included radiotherapy and nephrectomy. The receptors originated from a woman in her 70s with renal cell carcinoma.

Here the CDR3 DNA reads TGTGCCAGCAGCAAACTAGCGGGAGTACACGAGCAGTACTTC. Encoded protein: CASSKLAGVHEQYF. The rearrangement joins TRBV6-5 to TRBJ2-7, with 11 bases fitting TRBD2. The CDR3 sequence is 14 residues long. CDR1 is MNHEY and CDR2 is SVGAGI in the germline V gene. V dropped 6 bases and J dropped 5; count of bases not matched to a gene: 6.

The chain links TRBV7-9 to TRBJ1-1, with D perhaps TRBD1 (5 bases). Germline V CDR1 and CDR2: SEHNR, FQNEAQ (reference sequence). The V end lost 3 bases, the J end lost 1 base, and 9 bases lay between the germline ends. The CDR3 spans 14 residues. This CDR3 reads CASSFMGPNTEAFF. In nucleotides, the CDR3 is TGTGCCAGCAGCTTCATGGGACCGAACACTGAAGCTTTCTTT.

The chain couples TRBV11-3 to TRBJ1-2; D is unresolved. The CDR3 loop spans 12 amino acids. In germline, CDR1 is SGHNT, CDR2 YENEEA. Deletions cut 1 base from V and 5 bases from J, with 5 bases between. CDR3 residues: CASSLGEYGYTF. For the CDR3, the DNA is TGTGCCAGCAGCTTAGGAGAATATGGCTACACCTTC.

This clone occurred once. This rearrangement joins TRBV12-5 to TRBJ2-1, with D hard to call. The CDR3 extends over 15 amino acids. Germline CDR1 LGHNT, CDR2 FRNRAP. With 6 bases removed from V and 5 bases from J, the gap between germline ends came to 17 bases. CDR3 loop: CASGVTPGLNNEQFF. In DNA, the CDR3 is TGTGCTAGTGGGGTGACCCCGGGCCTCAACAATGAGCAGTTCTTC.

This chain joins TRBV2 and TRBJ1-5; no firm D call. This CDR3 spans 14 amino acids. Deletions cut 2 bases from V and 2 bases from J, with 7 bases between. Germline V lookup: CDR1 SNHLY, CDR2 FYNNEI. CDR3 sequence: CASSEMSRNQPQHF. The CDR3 DNA follows: TGTGCCAGCAGTGAAATGAGTCGCAATCAGCCCCAGCATTTT.

The rearrangement uses TRBV29-1 and TRBJ2-2; D remains ambiguous. The germline V gene encodes CDR1 SQVTM and CDR2 ANQGSEA. V was trimmed by 2 bases and J by 5 bases, leaving 6 bases between them. The CDR3 is 12 amino acids. The CDR3 here is CSVEPWTGELFF. The CDR3 nucleotides are TGCAGCGTTGAACCGTGGACCGGGGAGCTGTTTTTT.

The chain employs TRBV5-1 and TRBJ2-7; possible D gene TRBD2, 5 bases. CDR1 and CDR2 from the germline V gene are SGHRS and YFSETQ. V lost 0 bases, J lost 7 bases, and 14 bases lay in between. CDR3 length: 14 residues. This chain's CDR3 is CASSLAAGVGEQYF. The CDR3 region has the DNA TGCGCCAGCAGCTTGGCCGCCGGGGTCGGGGAGCAGTACTTC.

The chain uses TRBV30 and TRBJ1-4; D not resolved. CDR1 GTSNPN and CDR2 SVGIG come from the germline V gene (reference sequence). The CDR3 loop spans 16 amino acids. The V end lost 2 bases, the J end lost 1 base, and 14 bases lay between the germline ends. The CDR3 DNA sequence: TGTGCCTGGAGTTTTCCCGGTTACGGAACTAATGAAAAACTGTTTTTT. This gives the protein CAWSFPGYGTNEKLFF. Based on the CDR3 plus reference TRBV30 and TRBJ1-4, the full variable domain is SQTIHQWPATLVQPVGSPLSLECTVEGTSNPNLYWYRQAAGRGLQLLFYSVGIGQISSEVPQNLSASRPQDRQFILSSKKLLLSDSGFYLCAWSFPGYGTNEKLFFGSGTQLSVL.

This clone has just one count. The chain links TRBV10-3 to TRBJ1-2; tentatively, D is TRBD1 (6 bases). V was cut by 9 bases and J by 2 bases, with 22 bases left in between. The germline CDR1 and CDR2 sequences are ENHRY and SYGVKD. The CDR3 consists of 16 residues. The CDR3 spells CAMRGAFLGLNYGYTF. The CDR3 DNA reads TGTGCCATGAGGGGGGCCTTCTTAGGTCTAAACTATGGCTACACCTTC.

The genes are TRBV2 and TRBJ2-7; no definite D call. V gave up 4 bases and J gave up 0 bases, with 10 bases separating them. The CDR3 covers 14 residues. The germline gives CDR1 SNHLY, CDR2 FYNNEI. CDR3 nucleotides: TGTGCCAGCAGTGTTCGGCTTACCTCCTACGAGCAGTACTTC. It codes for CASSVRLTSYEQYF.

This sequence joins TRBV18 and TRBJ2-1; D is perhaps TRBD2 (7 bases). The CDR3 is 16 amino acids. With 4 bases removed from V and 0 bases from J, the gap between germline ends came to 13 bases. CDR1 and CDR2 from the germline V gene are KGHSH and LQKENI. CDR3 sequence: CASSRGGVSSYNEQFF. Here the CDR3 DNA reads TGTGCCAGCTCACGAGGGGGGGTGAGCTCCTACAATGAGCAGTTCTTC.

The V and J genes are TRBV19 and TRBJ1-5; maybe TRBD1 (5 bases). V lost 6 bases and J 4 bases, leaving 16 bases between the germline ends. CDR3 length: 15 amino acids. Germline V gene data show CDR1 as LNHDA and CDR2 as SQIVND (reference sequence). The CDR3 DNA follows: TGTGCCAGTAGCACCAGGGTACGGGGAAATCAGCCCCAGCATTTT. Translating it yields CASSTRVRGNQPQHF.

The CDR3: CASSLTQASYEQYF. In nucleotides, the CDR3 is TGCGCCAGCAGCTTAACACAGGCTTCCTACGAGCAGTACTTC. This chain uses TRBV5-1 with TRBJ2-7; maybe TRBD1 (5 bases). Trimming cost V 2 bases and J 1 base, with 10 bases left between them. CDR1 SGHRS and CDR2 YFSETQ come from the germline V gene. The CDR3 has 14 residues.

Note on this clone: In the same sample, other DNA sequences code for this CDR3. The chain links TRBV18 to TRBJ2-1, with D perhaps matching TRBD1 (6 bases). V was clipped by 0 bases and J by 7 bases, with 13 bases between them. This CDR3 is 15 amino acids long. CDR1 is KGHSH and CDR2 is LQKENI in the germline V gene. CDR3 amino acids: CASSPPGQGKNEQFF. Here the CDR3 DNA reads TGTGCCAGCTCACCACCAGGGCAGGGGAAAAATGAGCAGTTCTTC. Together with reference TRBV18 and TRBJ2-1, the CDR3 gives the full variable domain: NAGVMQNPRHLVRRRGQEARLRCSPMKGHSHVYWYRQLPEEGLKFMVYLQKENIIDESGMPKERFSAEFPKEGPSILRIQQVVRGDSAAYFCASSPPGQGKNEQFFGPGTRLTVL.

This chain uses TRBV5-4 with TRBJ1-2; the D gene is possibly TRBD1 (5 bases). The CDR3 runs to 13 residues. Trimming pared 4 bases from V and 11 bases from J, leaving 18 bases between. CDR1 and CDR2 from the germline V gene are SGHNT and YYREEE (reference sequence). DNA of the CDR3: TGTGCCAGCAGCCCGAAGGGGTCTGGAGGGTACACCTTC. Encoded protein: CASSPKGSGGYTF.

This clone was found once. The chain combines TRBV6-6 with TRBJ1-3; no reliable D call. Trimming stripped 8 bases from V and 0 bases from J, with 2 bases between. This CDR3 is built from 11 residues. CDR1 and CDR2 from the germline V gene are MNHNY and SVGAGI (reference sequence). The CDR3 nucleotides read TGTGCCAGCGGCTCTGGAAACACCATATATTTT. Encoded protein: CASGSGNTIYF.

This chain connects TRBV5-1 to TRBJ2-1, with TRBD2 matching 11 bases. This CDR3 is 15 amino acids long. V shed 4 bases and J 5 bases; nucleotides not matched to a gene: 5. Germline CDR1 is SGHRS and CDR2 is YFSETQ. CDR3 amino acids: CASSLGTSGDNEQFF. Here the CDR3 DNA reads TGCGCCAGCAGCCTGGGGACTAGCGGAGACAATGAGCAGTTCTTC.

This clone was found once. The CDR3 sequence is CASSLGQSSGNTIYF. Here the CDR3 DNA reads TGTGCCAGCAGTTTAGGACAGAGCTCTGGAAACACCATATATTTT. This sequence joins TRBV27 and TRBJ1-3; tentatively, D is TRBD1 (6 bases). V shed 2 bases and J shed 0 bases, with 8 bases lying between them. The CDR3 loop spans 15 amino acids. Per the germline V gene, CDR1 is MNHEY and CDR2 is SMNVEV (reference sequence).

Here the CDR3 reads CASSSGRGNTDTQYF. Here the CDR3 DNA reads TGTGCCAGCAGTTCGGGTCGGGGGAACACAGATACGCAGTATTTT. V usage is TRBV6-5 and J usage is TRBJ2-3, with D tentatively TRBD2 (6 bases). Germline V gene data show CDR1 as MNHEY and CDR2 as SVGAGI. The CDR3 contains 15 residues. The V end lost 4 bases, the J end lost 2 bases, and 13 bases lay between the germline ends.